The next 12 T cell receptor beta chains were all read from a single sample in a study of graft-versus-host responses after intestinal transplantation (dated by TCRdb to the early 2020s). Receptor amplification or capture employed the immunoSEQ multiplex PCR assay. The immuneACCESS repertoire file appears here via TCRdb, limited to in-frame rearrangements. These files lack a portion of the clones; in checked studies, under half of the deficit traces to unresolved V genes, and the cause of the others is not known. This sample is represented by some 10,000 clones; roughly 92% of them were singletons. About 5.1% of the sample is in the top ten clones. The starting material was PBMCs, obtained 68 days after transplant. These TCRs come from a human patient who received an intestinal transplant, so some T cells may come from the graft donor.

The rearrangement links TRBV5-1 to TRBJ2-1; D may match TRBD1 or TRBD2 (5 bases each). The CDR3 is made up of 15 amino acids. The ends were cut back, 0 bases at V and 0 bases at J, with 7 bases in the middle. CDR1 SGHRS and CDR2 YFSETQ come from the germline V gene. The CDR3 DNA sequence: TGCGCCAGCAGCTTGGGTGGGGGCTCCTACAATGAGCAGTTCTTC. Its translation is CASSLGGGSYNEQFF.

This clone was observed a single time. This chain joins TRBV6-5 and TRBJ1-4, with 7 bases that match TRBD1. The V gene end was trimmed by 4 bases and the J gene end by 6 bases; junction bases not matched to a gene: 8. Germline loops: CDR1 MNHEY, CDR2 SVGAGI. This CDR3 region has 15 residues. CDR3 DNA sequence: TGTGCCAGCAGTTTTACCGGGACAGAAGATGAAAAACTGTTTTTT. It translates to CASSFTGTEDEKLFF.

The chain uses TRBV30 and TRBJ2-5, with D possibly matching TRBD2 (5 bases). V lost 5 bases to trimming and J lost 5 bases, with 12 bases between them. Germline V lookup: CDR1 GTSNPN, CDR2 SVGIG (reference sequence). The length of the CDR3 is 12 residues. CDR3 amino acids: CAWEPEGETQYF. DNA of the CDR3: TGTGCCTGGGAACCAGAGGGCGAGACCCAGTACTTC.

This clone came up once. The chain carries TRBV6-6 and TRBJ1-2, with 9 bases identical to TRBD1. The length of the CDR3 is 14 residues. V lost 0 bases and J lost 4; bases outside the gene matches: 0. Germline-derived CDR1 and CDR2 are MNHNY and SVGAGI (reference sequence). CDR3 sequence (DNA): TGTGCCAGCAGTTACTCGGACAGGGGCTATGGCTACACCTTC. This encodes CASSYSDRGYGYTF.

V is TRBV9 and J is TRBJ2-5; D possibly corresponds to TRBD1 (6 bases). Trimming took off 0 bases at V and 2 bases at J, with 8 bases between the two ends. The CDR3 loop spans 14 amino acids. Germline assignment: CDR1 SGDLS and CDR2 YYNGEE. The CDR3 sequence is CASSVETGQETQYF. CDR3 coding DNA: TGTGCCAGCAGCGTAGAAACAGGGCAAGAGACCCAGTACTTC.

The CDR3 spells CARNYEQYF. The DNA for the CDR3 is TGTGCCAGAAATTACGAGCAGTACTTC. V and J are TRBV7-7 and TRBJ2-7; D not resolved. There are 9 residues in the CDR3. Germline-derived CDR1 and CDR2 are SSHAT and FNYEAQ (reference sequence). V lost 9 bases to trimming and J lost 4 bases, with 4 bases between them.

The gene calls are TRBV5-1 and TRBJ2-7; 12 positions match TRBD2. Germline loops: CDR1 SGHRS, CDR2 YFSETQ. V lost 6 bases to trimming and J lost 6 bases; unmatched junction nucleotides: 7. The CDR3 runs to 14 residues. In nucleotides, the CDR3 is TGCGCCAGCACCTCGACTAGCGGGGGTGTCGAGCAGTACTTC. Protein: CASTSTSGGVEQYF.

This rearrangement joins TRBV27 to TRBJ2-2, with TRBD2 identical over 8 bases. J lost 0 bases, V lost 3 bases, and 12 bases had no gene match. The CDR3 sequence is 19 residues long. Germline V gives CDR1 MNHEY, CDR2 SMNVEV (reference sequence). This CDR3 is CASSLSLLAGYANTGELFF. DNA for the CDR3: TGTGCCAGCAGTTTGTCTCTGCTAGCGGGCTACGCGAACACCGGGGAGCTGTTTTTT.

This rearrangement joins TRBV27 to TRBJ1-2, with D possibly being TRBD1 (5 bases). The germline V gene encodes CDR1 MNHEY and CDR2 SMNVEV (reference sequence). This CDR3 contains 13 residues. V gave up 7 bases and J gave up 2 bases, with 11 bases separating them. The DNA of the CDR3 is TGTGCCAGCATCCCAGGGACCAACTATGGCTACACCTTC. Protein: CASIPGTNYGYTF.

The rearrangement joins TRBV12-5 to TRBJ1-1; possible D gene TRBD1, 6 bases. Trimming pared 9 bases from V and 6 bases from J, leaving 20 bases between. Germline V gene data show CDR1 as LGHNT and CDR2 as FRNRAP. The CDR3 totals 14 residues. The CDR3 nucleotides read TGTGCTAGGGGGTCGGGGGGGGCAGCCCCTGAAGCTTTCTTT. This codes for CARGSGGAAPEAFF.

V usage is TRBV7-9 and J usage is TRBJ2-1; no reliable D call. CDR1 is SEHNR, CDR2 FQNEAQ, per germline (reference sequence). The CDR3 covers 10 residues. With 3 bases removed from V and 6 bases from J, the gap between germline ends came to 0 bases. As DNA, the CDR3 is TGTGCCAGCAGCTTCAATGAGCAGTTCTTC. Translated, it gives CASSFNEQFF.

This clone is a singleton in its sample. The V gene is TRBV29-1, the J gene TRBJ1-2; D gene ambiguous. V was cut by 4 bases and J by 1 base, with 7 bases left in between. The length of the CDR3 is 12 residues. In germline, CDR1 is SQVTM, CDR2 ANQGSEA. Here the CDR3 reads CSVGNLNYGYTF. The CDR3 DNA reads TGCAGCGTTGGGAATCTTAACTATGGCTACACCTTC.